Listed below are T cell receptor beta chains from one sample, sequenced in a study of blood T cell repertoires in COVID-19. TCRdb's table, derived via immunoSEQ multiplex PCR, lists solely in-frame clones and lacks some. Seen here are some 40,000 clones, about 88% observed once, and the top ten hold approximately 32%. The sequenced material came from peripheral blood. These receptors all come from a man between 65 and 85 years old with active COVID-19. Each CDR3 is given with its conserved first and last residue. D genes are given only for firm matches. Some rows have no size entry. The others give once, few or many, or a class for an expanded clone.

d_call,v_call,cdr3_length,j_call,clone_size,cdr3_nt,cdr3_aa
TRBD2,TRBV5-1,13,TRBJ2-7,.,TGCGCCAGCAAGCGGGGCGGAGGGTACGAGCAGTACTTC,CASKRGGGYEQYF
.,TRBV5-6,18,TRBJ1-3,.,TGTGCCAGCAGCTTGGGGGGGTTCTGGACAGCCTCTGGAAACACCATATATTTT,CASSLGGFWTASGNTIYF
.,TRBV7-6,17,TRBJ1-3,.,TGTGCCAGCAGCCCCTGGGGGGGCGGGGGCTCTGGAAACACCATATATTTT,CASSPWGGGGSGNTIYF
.,TRBV12-3/TRBV12-4,13,TRBJ2-7,once,TGTGCCAGCAGTTTACGAGGGTCGGGCGAGCAGTACTTC,CASSLRGSGEQYF
.,TRBV28,14,TRBJ1-5,.,TGTGCCAGCAGCTCCCCGGGTAGCAATCAGCCCCAGCATTTT,CASSSPGSNQPQHF
.,TRBV5-1,14,TRBJ2-3,.,TGCGCCAGCAGCTCGGGAGATAGCACAGATACGCAGTATTTT,CASSSGDSTDTQYF
TRBD1,TRBV27,13,TRBJ1-2,.,TGTGCCAGCAGTTTAGTCACAGGGGTTGACTACACCTTC,CASSLVTGVDYTF
.,TRBV29-1,13,TRBJ1-6,.,TGCAGCGTTGGAGCCGGGGAAAATTCACCCCTCCACTTT,CSVGAGENSPLHF
.,TRBV6-1,15,TRBJ2-7,.,TGTGCCAGCAGTGAAGACTCAGGGGGGTTCTACGAGCAGTACTTC,CASSEDSGGFYEQYF
TRBD2,TRBV11-2,17,TRBJ2-3,.,TGTGCCAGCAGCCTTTGGACTAGCGGGGGGGCAACAGATACGCAGTATTTT,CASSLWTSGGATDTQYF
.,TRBV7-9,14,TRBJ2-3,.,TGTGCCAGCAGCCCGAGGACAGACACAGATACGCAGTATTTT,CASSPRTDTDTQYF
TRBD2,TRBV3-1/TRBV3-2,17,TRBJ2-3,.,TGTGCCAGCAGCCAAGATCCAAGCGGGAGGCCCACAGATACGCAGTATTTT,CASSQDPSGRPTDTQYF
TRBD1,TRBV7-9,15,TRBJ1-6,few,TGTGCCAGCAGCACGACGACAGGGTGGAATTCACCCCTCCACTTT,CASSTTTGWNSPLHF
TRBD2,TRBV10-3,14,TRBJ2-3,.,TGTGCCATCGCGGCGGGGGGGCCGGCAGATACGCAGTATTTT,CAIAAGGPADTQYF
.,TRBV28,13,TRBJ2-7,.,TGTGCCAGCAGTTTGGGGGGCTCCTACGAGCAGTACTTC,CASSLGGSYEQYF
.,TRBV7-3,15,TRBJ1-2,.,TGTGCCAGCAGTACACAGGTCTTGGCGCGCTATGGCTACACCTTC,CASSTQVLARYGYTF
.,TRBV24-1,14,TRBJ2-3,.,TGTGCCACCAGTGGAACCTATAGCACAGATACGCAGTATTTT,CATSGTYSTDTQYF
.,TRBV20-1,11,TRBJ1-1,.,TGCAGTGCTAGAGACTATACTGAAGCTTTCTTT,CSARDYTEAFF
.,TRBV7-3,14,TRBJ2-3,few,TGTGCCAGCAGCTTAACGGGGGGGCCAGATACGCAGTATTTT,CASSLTGGPDTQYF
.,TRBV6-2/TRBV6-3,15,TRBJ2-3,.,TGTGCCAGCAGCGAACAAGCGGCCTACACAGATACGCAGTATTTT,CASSEQAAYTDTQYF
.,TRBV24-1,14,TRBJ2-1,.,TGTGCCACCAGGCCCGGCGGGAATAACAATGAGCAGTTCTTC,CATRPGGNNNEQFF
TRBD2,TRBV7-8,16,TRBJ2-5,.,TGTGCCAGCAGCTTACCCGGGACTATGAGCCAAGAGACCCAGTACTTC,CASSLPGTMSQETQYF
.,TRBV3-1/TRBV3-2,14,TRBJ2-7,.,TGTGCCAGCAGCCAAAGTACAGCCTCCTACGAGCAGTACTTC,CASSQSTASYEQYF
.,TRBV6-1,14,TRBJ2-3,.,TGTGCCAGCAGTGAACTCCCGCTCAGAGATACGCAGTATTTT,CASSELPLRDTQYF
TRBD1,TRBV19,13,TRBJ2-5,.,TGTGCCAGTAGGCCGGACAGGGGAAAGACCCAGTACTTC,CASRPDRGKTQYF
TRBD1,TRBV25-1,16,TRBJ2-3,.,TGTGCCAGCAGTGCCGGGACAGGGTCCGCGTCTGATACGCAGTATTTT,CASSAGTGSASDTQYF
TRBD2,TRBV18,16,TRBJ2-1,once,TGTGCCAGCTCACCACCTAGCGGGAGGGCCGGTAATGAGCAGTTCTTC,CASSPPSGRAGNEQFF
.,TRBV19,16,TRBJ1-1,once,TGTGCCAGTAGTATTCTTTTGGCGGCCCGGAACACTGAAGCTTTCTTT,CASSILLAARNTEAFF
.,TRBV27,18,TRBJ2-1,.,TGTGCCAGCAGTTTTCTCGGGTTGTCCTCCAGCTCCTACAATGAGCAGTTCTTC,CASSFLGLSSSSYNEQFF
TRBD1,TRBV3-1/TRBV3-2,14,TRBJ1-4,.,TGTGCCAGCAGCCAGGGGACAGGTATTGGAAAACTGTTTTTT,CASSQGTGIGKLFF
TRBD2,TRBV19,16,TRBJ2-1,.,TGTGCCAGTAGTACAACAGCGGGGCACTCCTACAATGAGCAGTTCTTC,CASSTTAGHSYNEQFF
.,TRBV28,15,TRBJ2-7,.,TGTGCCAGCAGTTTCGACCTGACTCCCTCCTACGAGCAGTACTTC,CASSFDLTPSYEQYF
TRBD1,TRBV5-1,16,TRBJ1-2,.,TGCGCCAGCAGCTTGGATTTCGGCAGGGGGCGGTTTGGCTACACCTTC,CASSLDFGRGRFGYTF
.,TRBV5-1,15,TRBJ2-3,.,TGCGCCAGCAGCTTGGCTACCCCGCACACAGATACGCAGTATTTT,CASSLATPHTDTQYF
TRBD2,TRBV4-2,19,TRBJ2-2,.,TGTGCCAGCAGCCAAGAGGCTAGCGGGGGGCCCGCGAGGACCGGGGAGCTGTTTTTT,CASSQEASGGPARTGELFF
TRBD2,TRBV7-2,17,TRBJ2-7,.,TGTGCCAGCAGCCCCTGGCGGCTAGCGGACGCCTCCTACGAGCAGTACTTC,CASSPWRLADASYEQYF
.,TRBV28,16,TRBJ1-1,.,TGTGCCAGCAGTTCCCTTCCCCAGGGATCGAGGACTGAAGCTTTCTTT,CASSSLPQGSRTEAFF
TRBD2,TRBV4-2,15,TRBJ2-7,.,TGTGCCAGCAGCCAAGTAGCGGGGAGTGGGTACGAGCAGTACTTC,CASSQVAGSGYEQYF
TRBD2,TRBV4-3,16,TRBJ2-2,.,TGCGCCAGCAGCCAAGATGGGACTAGTTACACCGGGGAGCTGTTTTTT,CASSQDGTSYTGELFF
.,TRBV4-1,17,TRBJ2-3,.,TGCGCCAGCAGCCAACGTCCCGGGACATCTAGCACAGATACGCAGTATTTT,CASSQRPGTSSTDTQYF